These 4 T cell receptor beta chains were sequenced from one sample in a study of regulatory T cells in long-lasting Graves disease. Both iRepertoire HTBI primers and Arm-PCR of CDR3 regions were used to build the TCR beta libraries. MiXCR, run by TCRdb on the multiplex PCR reads, gives a single entry per CDR3 protein. The sample has roughly 320,000 distinct CDR3 sequences, over 15% seen once. Described time point: newly diagnosed GD, antithyroid drugs for less than 3 months. TCR sequences were obtained from RNA taken from PBMCs. The same sample was also used in a study of T cells in Graves' hyperthyroidism and ophthalmopathy.

Sequenced material: peripheral blood mononuclear cells (PBMCs), taken at new diagnosis, from a patient treated with antithyroid drugs. The receptors stem from a man aged 40-55 years with Graves disease.

This clonotype was seen more than once but under ten times. A far larger clone is one nucleotide away, so this likely arose from a read error. This chain links TRBV2 with TRBJ2-1; a weak D match, TRBD2 (5 bases). Trimming shortened V by 8 bases and J by 10 bases, and 15 bases separated the two germline ends. The V gene's germline CDR1 is SNHLY and CDR2 FYNNEI. The CDR3 has 12 amino acids. The DNA of the CDR3 is TGTGCCAGCTTGAGGGCCTCCTACGAGCAGTTCTTC. Translation: CASLRASYEQFF.

This clonotype has at least ten counts. The chain employs TRBV7-9 and TRBJ2-1; D assignment may be TRBD1 or TRBD2 (5 bases each). Germline V gene lookup returns CDR1 SEHNR and CDR2 FQNEAQ (reference sequence). The CDR3 length is 12 residues. V lost 3 bases and J lost 8, with 8 bases in between. CDR3 sequence reads: CASSFGTDEQFF. The CDR3 DNA follows: TGTGCCAGCAGCTTCGGGACGGATGAGCAGTTCTTC.

There are many counts of this clonotype. The V call is TRBV2, the J call TRBJ1-5; 8 nucleotides agree with TRBD1. CDR1 is SNHLY and CDR2 is FYNNEI in the germline V gene. The CDR3 consists of 16 residues. J was trimmed by 4 bases and V by 4 bases; bases with no gene match: 9. The CDR3 sequence: CASSGMDRVSNQPQHF. CDR3 nucleotide sequence: TGTGCCAGCAGTGGGATGGACAGGGTATCGAATCAGCCCCAGCATTTT.

This clonotype was seen ten or more times. The chain carries TRBV28 and TRBJ2-7; D might be TRBD1 or TRBD2, each matching 5 bases. CDR1 and CDR2 from the germline V gene are MDHEN and SYDVKM. The V and J ends lost 5 bases and 2 bases respectively, with 19 bases between them. This CDR3 comprises 16 residues. The CDR3 region is CASSSPNWGLTYEQYF. The CDR3 DNA is TGTGCCAGCAGTAGCCCAAACTGGGGGTTGACCTACGAGCAGTACTTC.